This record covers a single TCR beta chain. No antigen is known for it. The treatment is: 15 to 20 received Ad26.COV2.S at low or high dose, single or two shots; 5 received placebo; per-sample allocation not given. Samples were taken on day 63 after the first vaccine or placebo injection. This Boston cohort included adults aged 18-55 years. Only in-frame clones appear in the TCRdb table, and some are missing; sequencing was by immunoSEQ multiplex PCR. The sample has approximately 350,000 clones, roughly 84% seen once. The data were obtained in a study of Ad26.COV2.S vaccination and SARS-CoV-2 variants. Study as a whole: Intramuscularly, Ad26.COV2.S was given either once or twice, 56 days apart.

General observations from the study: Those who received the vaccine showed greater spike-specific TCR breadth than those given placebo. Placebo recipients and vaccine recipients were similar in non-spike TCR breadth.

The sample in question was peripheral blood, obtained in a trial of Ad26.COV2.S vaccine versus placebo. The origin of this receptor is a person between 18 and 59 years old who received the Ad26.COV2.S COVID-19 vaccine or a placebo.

This CDR3 is CASSQASSAHVSYNEQFF. As DNA, the CDR3 is TGTGCCAGCAGCCAAGCCTCTTCGGCGCACGTCTCCTACAATGAGCAGTTCTTC. The genes are TRBV4-2 and TRBJ2-1; unclear D gene. The CDR3 totals 18 residues. Germline CDR1 is LGHNA and CDR2 is YNFKEQ. Trimming pared 1 base from V and 0 bases from J, leaving 16 bases between.